A selection of T cell receptor beta chains follows, all from one sample in a study of blood T cell repertoires in COVID-19. Generated by immunoSEQ multiplex PCR, the TCRdb table keeps only in-frame clones and is missing some. The repertoire holds around 300,000 clones, with around 90% as singletons. Material for sequencing was PBMCs or T cells enriched from blood (not recorded which). All receptors derive from a woman between 35 and 50 years old who had recovered from COVID-19. Both conserved end residues are part of each CDR3. The order of the fields is V gene, J gene, CDR3 length, CDR3 protein.

V: TRBV21-1
J: TRBJ2-2
length: 15
CDR3: CASTVVRGGTGELFF

V: TRBV6-5
J: TRBJ1-5
length: 15
CDR3: CASSPDRGPNQPQHF

V: TRBV11-2
J: TRBJ2-7
length: 14
CDR3: CASSLGTGGDEQYF

V: TRBV5-4
J: TRBJ1-6
length: 14
CDR3: CASSSPGHNSPLHF

V: TRBV7-6
J: TRBJ2-7
length: 19
CDR3: CASSLPPTSGRSSSYEQYF

V: TRBV2
J: TRBJ2-5
length: 16
CDR3: CASSVGGAAVQETQYF

V: TRBV15
J: TRBJ1-1
length: 16
CDR3: CATSRGRPRGNTEAFF

V: TRBV12-5
J: TRBJ1-5
length: 15
CDR3: CASGLVPESNQPQHF

V: TRBV5-1
J: TRBJ2-1
length: 16
CDR3: CASSLAPSGMISEQFF

V: TRBV5-1
J: TRBJ1-3
length: 16
CDR3: CASSLGTGGSGNTIYF

V: TRBV6-6
J: TRBJ1-5
length: 14
CDR3: CASSSDNSNQPQHF

V: TRBV5-5
J: TRBJ2-5
length: 15
CDR3: CASSRLADLQETQYF

V: TRBV11-3
J: TRBJ1-2
length: 12
CDR3: CASSLAGYGYTF

V: TRBV5-1
J: TRBJ2-4
length: 17
CDR3: CASSLELEGRGPNIQYF

V: TRBV19
J: TRBJ2-6
length: 16
CDR3: CASDGGSLSGANVLTF

V: TRBV25-1
J: TRBJ1-1
length: 15
CDR3: CASSDAGTGWTEAFF

V: TRBV5-4
J: TRBJ1-5
length: 14
CDR3: CASSRGGPGQPQHF

V: TRBV15
J: TRBJ2-7
length: 16
CDR3: CATSRVPRTRYYEQYF

V: TRBV5-1
J: TRBJ2-2
length: 18
CDR3: CASSFGIAGGPRTGELFF

V: TRBV6-1
J: TRBJ1-5
length: 13
CDR3: CATLRRPYQPQHF

V: TRBV27
J: TRBJ1-2
length: 14
CDR3: CASSRDRVVPGYTF

V: TRBV4-1
J: TRBJ2-5
length: 16
CDR3: CASSQGLAGGQETQYF

V: TRBV27
J: TRBJ2-7
length: 16
CDR3: CASSPGRTGGSYEQYF

V: TRBV30
J: TRBJ1-4
length: 14
CDR3: CAWSLGGSDEKLFF

V: TRBV12-5
J: TRBJ2-3
length: 16
CDR3: CASGLALAGSTDTQYF

V: TRBV11-2
J: TRBJ2-5
length: 18
CDR3: CASRSLRRREKRRETQYF

V: TRBV7-9
J: TRBJ2-5
length: 15
CDR3: CASSLRLGVEETQYF

V: TRBV7-8
J: TRBJ2-3
length: 12
CDR3: CASSFLSDTQYF

V: TRBV4-1
J: TRBJ2-3
length: 17
CDR3: CASSQDAIAGPTDTQYF

V: TRBV19
J: TRBJ1-2
length: 14
CDR3: CASSISAGGYGYTF

V: TRBV7-8
J: TRBJ2-7
length: 18
CDR3: CASSLAFSTGPQGYEQYF

V: TRBV19
J: TRBJ1-1
length: 15
CDR3: CASSLDRGPNTEAFF